This T cell receptor beta chain was captured in a study of shared clonotypes between healthy human individuals (TCRdb year 2020). Study-wide context: The cohort comprised a couple of women and three men aged 18 to 49 years. Different laboratories and diverse techniques were used to prepare libraries and sequence TCR repertoires, to increase sequencing depth and limit assay-specific biases. Leukapheresis yielded between about 0.94 and 9.5 billion PBMCs per donor. For each donor, CD4 naive and CD4 memory were each given three plates, CD8 naive was given two plates, and CD8 memory was given one plate. To estimate repertoire size and how much clonotypes are shared between individuals, the study performed deep sequencing of blood TCR repertoires from a few healthy adults.

Using the deep immunoSEQ assay, multiplex PCR amplified TCR CDR3 regions from genomic DNA. Extracted genomic DNA from each cell subset was spread evenly across all wells of several immunoSEQ 96-well plates, with each plate serving as a replicate. Each replicate PCR for sorted subsets received around 200 ng genomic DNA, equal to tens of thousands of T cell genomes. Purified libraries were quantified with a Qubit 3.0 fluorometer, sized on a Bioanalyzer 2100, and re-quantified with the KAPA Library Quantification kit. A separate single-read 150-cycle Illumina NextSeq 550 flow cell was used to sequence each immunoSEQ 96-well plate. Under the source paper's analysis protocol: Because the immunoSEQ output included only junctional sequences and no quality scores, the filtering could not be the same as the filtering used for full-length reads. Sequences were annotated with PyIR, a Python wrapper for IgBLAST v1.9, using IMGT germline references to assign V/J genes and CDR3. Reads were filtered out if the reads had weak V/J assignments (E-value above 1e-6), no CDR3, stop codons, out-of-frame junctions, or ambiguous translated residues. V3J clonotypes were defined as sequences sharing an identical inferred V gene, J gene, and CDR3 amino acid sequence. Percentage overlap between repertoires was computed as shared unique clonotypes divided by the size of the smaller repertoire. Repertoire richness was assessed with RTK rarefaction, the Chao1 estimator, and Recon v2.1 estimates of unobserved clonotypes. Generation probabilities for all TCRbeta clonotypes obtained by the gDNA method from a handful of donors were computed using OLGA. The table comes from immuneACCESS by way of TCRdb, which keeps in-frame sequences with V and J called. Part of the clones is missing from these tables; in studies checked, under half for an unresolved V gene and the rest for unknown reasons. V, J and clone size are taken as reported in that table, and D and trimming were inferred from the DNA itself. Across this sample there are around 700,000 clones, with under 80% seen only once. The ten most abundant clones make up around 1.6% of the sample.

V is pared back by 7 bases and J by 4 bases, with 8 bases lying between the germline termini. The CDR3 has 11 amino acids, counting the end cysteine and phenylalanine. This entry keeps only the CDR3 DNA: 33 bases, framed from base 1. CDR1 and CDR2 are drawn from the germline V gene (reference sequence): DFQATT, SNEGSKA. Donors were healthy HIV-negative adults with no recently reported acute infections or vaccinations. Only Caucasian adults living in Nashville, Tennessee, USA were represented among the donors. CD4+ T cells were enriched by magnetic negative selection; naive cells were then positively selected on CD45RA, and the negative fraction formed the memory subset. After blood collection by leukapheresis, PBMCs were isolated using Ficoll-Histopaque density gradient centrifugation and then cryopreserved in the vapor phase of liquid nitrogen. Purity and quantity of every magnetically sorted T cell population were checked by analytical flow cytometry. Each sorted fraction had its genomic DNA isolated and then quantified by UV absorbance on a Nanodrop 2000c.

The investigation overall reported the following: Clonotypes shared by all four sorted-subset donors showed higher generation probabilities than non-shared clonotypes. About 5% of naive CD4, 3.5% of naive CD8, around 2.3% of memory CD4, and approximately 0.4% of memory CD8 clonotypes were shared across a few donors. Pairwise subsampling indicated that sequencing depth was expected to affect the degree of clonotype sharing among donors. Incomplete sequencing was indicated by rarefaction of sorted-subset datasets, despite the large sequencing depth. The small number of donors limited the genetic and exposure-history diversity represented. Naive subsets generally had larger estimated clonotype richness than memory subsets did. Sampling was restricted to blood, and TCR repertoires in tissues likely differ from the TCR repertoires found in blood.

A word on this clone: The antigen it recognizes is unknown. It has no much larger one-base neighbor in the sample; base qualities were not kept.

Sequencing was performed on memory CD4+ T cells sorted from blood. The sample's cell subset or site label, decoded: CD45RA-negative fraction. In this chain, TRBV20-1 is recombined with TRBJ2-1, with no confidently assigned D gene. This receptor was obtained from a woman between 25 and 40 years old in good health. The encoded CDR3 is CSVRPYNEQFF. The bases read TGCAGTGTTCGCCCGTACAATGAGCAGTTCTTC.